This T cell receptor (beta chain) is drawn from a study of beta chain features in type 1 diabetes. Isolated RNA was reverse transcribed in full, so expressed TCRB transcripts were sequenced. The data were produced by immunoSEQ multiplex PCR, yet TCRdb's version contains in-frame clones alone and is incomplete. The table has approximately 170,000 clones, 63% seen once. Remarks on this clone: The antigen is unknown.

The CDR3 consists of 15 residues. Germline V gives CDR1 SGHTA, CDR2 FQGNSA. V was clipped by 5 bases and J by 5 bases; unmatched bases: 7. Study conclusions and caveats: There were fewer insertions and more deletions at the VDJ junctions of type 1 diabetes patients. Shorter TCRB CDR3s, moderately but significantly so, were found in Type 1 diabetes patients in all four CD4+ subsets. TCRB rearrangement may or may not be influenced by HLA type; here this remained unresolved.

This clonotype originated in a man under 40 with type 1 diabetes. Sequencing used naive CD4+ T cells from blood. The rearrangement links TRBV7-2 to TRBJ2-2, with TRBD1 matching over 8 bases. CDR3 protein: CASSPQTGDTGELFF. The CDR3 nucleotides are TGTGCCAGCAGCCCCCAGACAGGGGATACCGGGGAGCTGTTTTTT.